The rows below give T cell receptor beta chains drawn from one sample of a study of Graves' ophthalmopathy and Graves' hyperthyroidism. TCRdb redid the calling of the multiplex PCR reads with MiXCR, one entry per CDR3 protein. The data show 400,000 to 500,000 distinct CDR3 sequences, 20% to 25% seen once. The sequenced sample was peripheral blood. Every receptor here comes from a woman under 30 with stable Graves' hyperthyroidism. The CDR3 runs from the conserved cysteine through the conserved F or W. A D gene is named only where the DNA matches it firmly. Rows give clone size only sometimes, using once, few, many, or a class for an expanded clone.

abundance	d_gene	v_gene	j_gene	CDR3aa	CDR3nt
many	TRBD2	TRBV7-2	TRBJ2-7	CASSTGLAGRYEQYF	TGTGCCAGCAGCACCGGACTAGCGGGGCGTTACGAGCAGTACTTC
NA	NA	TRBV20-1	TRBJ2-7	CSASRAPSSSYEQYF	TGCAGTGCTAGTAGGGCCCCCTCGAGCTCCTACGAGCAGTACTTC
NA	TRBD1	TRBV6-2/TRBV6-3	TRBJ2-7	CASSSGTGGMYEQYF	TGTGCCAGCAGTTCCGGGACAGGGGGGATGTACGAGCAGTACTTC
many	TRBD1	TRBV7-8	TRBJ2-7	CASSKGQGPYEQYF	TGTGCCAGCAGCAAGGGACAGGGGCCCTACGAGCAGTACTTC
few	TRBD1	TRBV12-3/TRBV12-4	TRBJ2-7	CASSLQGALQEQYF	TGTGCCAGCTCCTTACAGGGGGCACTTCAAGAGCAGTACTTC
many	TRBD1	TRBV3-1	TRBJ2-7	CASSRTGQGVYEQYF	TGTGCCAGCAGCCGGACGGGACAGGGGGTCTACGAGCAGTACTTC
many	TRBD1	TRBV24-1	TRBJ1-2	CATSSTSGTGGYGYTF	TGTGCCACCAGCTCTACGTCCGGGACAGGGGGCTATGGCTACACCTTC
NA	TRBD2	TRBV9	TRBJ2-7	CASSPRSGRPVYEQYF	TGTGCCAGCAGCCCACGTAGCGGGAGGCCCGTCTACGAGCAGTACTTC
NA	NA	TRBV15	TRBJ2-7	CATSSDPGAEQYF	TGTGCCACTAGCAGTGATCCGGGGGCCGAGCAGTACTTC
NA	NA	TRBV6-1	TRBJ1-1	CASIRNTEAFF	TGTGCCAGCATTCGGAACACTGAAGCTTTCTTT
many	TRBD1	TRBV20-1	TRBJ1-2	CSARAPLGQGWYGYTF	TGCAGTGCTAGAGCCCCACTCGGACAGGGATGGTATGGCTACACCTTC
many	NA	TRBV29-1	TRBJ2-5	CSVLRQETQYF	TGCAGCGTCCTAAGACAAGAGACCCAGTACTTC
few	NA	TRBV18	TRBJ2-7	CASSPLGPRRGQHQYF	TGTGCCAGCTCACCTCTAGGCCCGAGGAGGGGACAGCACCAGTACTTC
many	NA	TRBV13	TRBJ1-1	CASSPYRGGSTEAFF	TGTGCCAGCAGCCCGTACAGAGGGGGAAGCACTGAAGCTTTCTTT
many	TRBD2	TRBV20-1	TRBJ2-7	CSAVGLAGGPYEQYF	TGCAGTGCTGTGGGACTAGCGGGAGGGCCCTACGAGCAGTACTTC
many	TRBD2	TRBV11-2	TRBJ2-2	CASSLPPAGGNTGELFF	TGTGCCAGCAGCCTACCCCCAGCGGGAGGGAACACCGGGGAGCTGTTTTTT
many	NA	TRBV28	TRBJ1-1	CASSSVLGVGNTEAFF	TGTGCCAGCAGCTCAGTCCTAGGGGTCGGGAACACTGAAGCTTTCTTT
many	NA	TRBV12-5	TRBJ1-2	CASGYVGYTF	TGTGCTAGTGGTTATGTTGGCTACACCTTC
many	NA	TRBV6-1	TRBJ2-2	CASSPTGGAFGELFF	TGTGCCAGCAGTCCAACCGGTGGAGCGTTCGGGGAGCTGTTTTTT
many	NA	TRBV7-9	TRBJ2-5	CASSRTLAQETQYF	TGTGCCAGCAGCCGCACGCTAGCCCAAGAGACCCAGTACTTC
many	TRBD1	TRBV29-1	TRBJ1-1	CSVTGEYDTEAFF	TGCAGCGTTACAGGGGAGTATGACACTGAAGCTTTCTTT
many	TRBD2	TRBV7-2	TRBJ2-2	CASGRNTGELFF	TGTGCTAGCGGGAGAAACACCGGGGAGCTGTTTTTT
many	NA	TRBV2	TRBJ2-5	CASTLSGETQYF	TGTGCCAGCACCTTGAGCGGGGAGACCCAGTACTTC
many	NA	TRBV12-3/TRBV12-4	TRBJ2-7	CASSFVGLSTTYEQYF	TGTGCCAGCAGTTTTGTCGGACTCAGTACCACCTACGAGCAGTACTTC
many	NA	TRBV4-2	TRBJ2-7	CASSQAASGYEQYF	TGTGCCAGCAGCCAAGCGGCAAGCGGCTACGAGCAGTACTTC
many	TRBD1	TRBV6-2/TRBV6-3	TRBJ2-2	CASSYSVDRGPNTGELFF	TGTGCCAGCAGTTACTCGGTTGACAGGGGTCCCAACACCGGGGAGCTGTTTTTT
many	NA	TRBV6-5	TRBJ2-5	CASSYSMSRGSGETQYF	TGTGCCAGCAGTTACTCGATGTCAAGGGGTAGTGGGGAGACCCAGTACTTC
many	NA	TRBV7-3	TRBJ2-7	CASSPHGGTDEQYF	TGTGCCAGCAGCCCCCACGGGGGCACCGACGAGCAGTACTTC
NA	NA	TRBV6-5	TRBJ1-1	CASSSGRHGYNTEAFF	TGTGCCAGCAGTTCGGGCCGACATGGCTACAACACTGAAGCTTTCTTT
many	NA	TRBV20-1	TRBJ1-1	CSARDESDTEAFF	TGCAGTGCTAGAGATGAGTCAGACACTGAAGCTTTCTTT
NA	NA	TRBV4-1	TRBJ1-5	CASSQDPYTPQHF	TGCGCCAGCAGCCAAGACCCCTATACGCCCCAGCATTTT
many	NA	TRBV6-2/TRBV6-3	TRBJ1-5	CASSDGGVGQPQHF	TGTGCCAGCAGCGACGGAGGGGTCGGTCAGCCCCAGCATTTT
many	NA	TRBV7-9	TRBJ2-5	CASSHPTGAGVETQYF	TGTGCCAGCAGCCATCCTACAGGGGCGGGAGTGGAGACCCAGTACTTC
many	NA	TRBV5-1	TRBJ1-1	CASSLEKQYYGLHTEAFF	TGCGCCAGCAGCTTGGAAAAACAGTATTACGGGCTCCACACTGAAGCTTTCTTT
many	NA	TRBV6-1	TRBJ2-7	CASSEMREISGQYF	TGTGCCAGCAGTGAGATGAGGGAGATATCAGGGCAGTACTTC
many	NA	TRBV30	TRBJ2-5	CAWSVLGLLETQYF	TGTGCCTGGAGTGTACTGGGACTTCTTGAGACCCAGTACTTC
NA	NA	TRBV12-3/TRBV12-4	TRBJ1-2	CASSQQDGYTF	TGTGCCAGCAGTCAACAGGATGGCTACACCTTC
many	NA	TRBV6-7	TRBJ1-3	CARMVISGNTIYF	TGTGCCAGGATGGTGATCTCTGGAAACACCATATATTTT
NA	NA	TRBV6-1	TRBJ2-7	CASRQAPYPSYEQYF	TGTGCCAGCAGGCAGGCGCCATACCCCTCCTACGAGCAGTACTTC
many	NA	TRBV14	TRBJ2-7	CASSQNRDLRDEQYF	TGTGCCAGCAGCCAGAATCGAGACTTGAGGGACGAGCAGTACTTC
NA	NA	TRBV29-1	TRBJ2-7	CSVAIGGAGEQYF	TGCAGCGTTGCTATTGGCGGAGCGGGCGAGCAGTACTTC
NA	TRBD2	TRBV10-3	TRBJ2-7	CAISGLADAYEQYF	TGTGCCATCAGCGGACTAGCGGACGCCTACGAGCAGTACTTC
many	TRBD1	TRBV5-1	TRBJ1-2	CASSLAQTGVGGYTF	TGCGCCAGCAGCTTGGCCCAAACAGGGGTCGGTGGCTACACCTTC
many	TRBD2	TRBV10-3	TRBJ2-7	CATAGTSGRGGYYEQYF	TGTGCCACCGCGGGGACTAGCGGGAGAGGGGGCTACTACGAGCAGTACTTC